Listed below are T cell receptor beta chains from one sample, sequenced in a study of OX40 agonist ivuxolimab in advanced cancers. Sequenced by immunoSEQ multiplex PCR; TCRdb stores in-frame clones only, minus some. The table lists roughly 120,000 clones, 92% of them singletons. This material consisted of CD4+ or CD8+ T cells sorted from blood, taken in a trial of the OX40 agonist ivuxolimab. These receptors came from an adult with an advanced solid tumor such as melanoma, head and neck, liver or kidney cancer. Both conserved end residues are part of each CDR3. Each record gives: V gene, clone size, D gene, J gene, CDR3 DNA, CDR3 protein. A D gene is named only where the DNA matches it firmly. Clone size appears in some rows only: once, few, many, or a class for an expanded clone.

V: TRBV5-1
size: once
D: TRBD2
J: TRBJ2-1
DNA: TGCGCCAGCAGCTTCAAGCGGGGGGACAATGAGCAGTTCTTC
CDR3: CASSFKRGDNEQFF

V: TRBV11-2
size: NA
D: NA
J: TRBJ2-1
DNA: TGTGCCAGCAGCTTTGATAACAATGAGCAGTTCTTC
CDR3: CASSFDNNEQFF

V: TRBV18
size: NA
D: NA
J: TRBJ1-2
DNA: TGTGCCAGCTCACCACCGGGTACGCTGGATTATGGCTACACCTTC
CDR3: CASSPPGTLDYGYTF

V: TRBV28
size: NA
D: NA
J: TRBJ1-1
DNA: TGTGCCAGCAGTTTAACAAACGGGAACACTGAAGCTTTCTTT
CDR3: CASSLTNGNTEAFF

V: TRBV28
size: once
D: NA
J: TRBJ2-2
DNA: TGTGCCAGCAGGGGGACTCTCCAGGCCGGGGAGCTGTTTTTT
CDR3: CASRGTLQAGELFF

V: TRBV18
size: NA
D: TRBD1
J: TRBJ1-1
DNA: TGTGCCAGCTCACCAGGGACAGGGGGCACTGAAGCTTTCTTT
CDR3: CASSPGTGGTEAFF

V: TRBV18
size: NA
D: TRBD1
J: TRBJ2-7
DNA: TGTGCCAGCTCACCACCGGGACAGGCCAGCGGGTACGAGCAGTACTTC
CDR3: CASSPPGQASGYEQYF

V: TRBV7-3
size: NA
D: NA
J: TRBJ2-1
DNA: TGTGCCAGCAGCCTAGGGGGGACGGGTGAGCAGTTCTTC
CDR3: CASSLGGTGEQFF

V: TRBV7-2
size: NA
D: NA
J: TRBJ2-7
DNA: TGTGCCAGCACAACAGGGACCCCCTCCTACGAGCAGTACTTC
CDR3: CASTTGTPSYEQYF

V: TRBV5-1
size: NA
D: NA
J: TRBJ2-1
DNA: TGCGCCAGCAGCTTCGCGGACTTGCAGTTCTTC
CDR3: CASSFADLQFF

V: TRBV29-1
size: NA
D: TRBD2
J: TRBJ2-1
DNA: TGCAGCGCCGGGACTAGCGGGAGGCACGAGCAGTTCTTC
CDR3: CSAGTSGRHEQFF

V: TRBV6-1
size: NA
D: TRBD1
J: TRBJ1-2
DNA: TGTGCCAGCAGTGACACCGGGACAGGGGGGAATGGCTACACCTTC
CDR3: CASSDTGTGGNGYTF

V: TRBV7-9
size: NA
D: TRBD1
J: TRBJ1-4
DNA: TGTGCCAGCAGGACCGGGACAGAGTCTGAAAAACTGTTTTTT
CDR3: CASRTGTESEKLFF

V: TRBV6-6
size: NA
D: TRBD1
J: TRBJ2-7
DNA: TGTGCCAGCAGTTCCGGACAGGGTCGCTCCTACGAGCAGTACTTC
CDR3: CASSSGQGRSYEQYF

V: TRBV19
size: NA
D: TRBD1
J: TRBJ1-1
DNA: TGTGCCACCCAAACAGGGGGCACTGAAGCTTTCTTT
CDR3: CATQTGGTEAFF

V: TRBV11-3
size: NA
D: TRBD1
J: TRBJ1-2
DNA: TGTGCCAGCAGCTCCGCGCTGGGACAGGGTGATAGATCCTATGGCTACACCTTC
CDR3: CASSSALGQGDRSYGYTF

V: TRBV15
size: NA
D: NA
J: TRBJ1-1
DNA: TGTGCCACCAGCAGTGAGGCCGGGAACACTGAAGCTTTCTTT
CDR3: CATSSEAGNTEAFF

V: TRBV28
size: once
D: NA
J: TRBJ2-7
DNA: TGTGCCAGCAGTTTTGGGGTCGGGGACATGAATATTTACGAGCAGTACTTC
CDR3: CASSFGVGDMNIYEQYF

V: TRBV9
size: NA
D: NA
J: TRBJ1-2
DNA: TGTGCCAGCAGCGAGGGGCTGACAGGTGCCTATGGCTACACCTTC
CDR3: CASSEGLTGAYGYTF

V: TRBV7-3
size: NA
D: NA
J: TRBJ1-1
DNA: TGTGCCAGCAGCTCACTGAACATGAACACTGAAGCTTTCTTT
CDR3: CASSSLNMNTEAFF

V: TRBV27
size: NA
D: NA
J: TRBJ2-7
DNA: TGTGCCAGCAGGTTCCACCGGGACAACAGCTACGAGCAGTACTTC
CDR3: CASRFHRDNSYEQYF

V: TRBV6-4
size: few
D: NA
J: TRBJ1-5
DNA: TGTGCCAGCAGTGACGAGGGGGGGGCGCAGGCTAGCAATCAGCCCCAGCATTTT
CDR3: CASSDEGGAQASNQPQHF

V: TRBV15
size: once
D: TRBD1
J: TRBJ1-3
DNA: TGTGCCACCAGCAGAGATCTCCCGGGACAGGGGATGACTGGAAACACCATATATTTT
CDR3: CATSRDLPGQGMTGNTIYF

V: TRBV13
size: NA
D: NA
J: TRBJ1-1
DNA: TGTGCCAGCAGCTTAGGCAGGGGCCTCAACACTGAAGCTTTCTTT
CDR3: CASSLGRGLNTEAFF

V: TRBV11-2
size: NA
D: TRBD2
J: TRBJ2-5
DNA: TGTGCCAGCAGCTTAGACACTAGCGGGAGTCAAGAGACCCAGTACTTC
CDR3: CASSLDTSGSQETQYF

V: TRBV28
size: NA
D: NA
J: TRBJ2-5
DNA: TGTGCCAGCACCACAATTGGGGCGGGATTACAAGAGACCCAGTACTTC
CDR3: CASTTIGAGLQETQYF

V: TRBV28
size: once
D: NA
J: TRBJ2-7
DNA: TGTGTCGTGGAGGGGAGCTCCTACGAGCAGTACTTC
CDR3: CVVEGSSYEQYF

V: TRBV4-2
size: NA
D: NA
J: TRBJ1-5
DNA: TGTGCCAGCAGCCAAGTTTATAACAGCGTCAATCAGCCCCAGCATTTT
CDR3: CASSQVYNSVNQPQHF

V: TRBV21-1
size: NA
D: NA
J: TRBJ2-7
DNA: TGTGCCAGCAGCTCCGCGGGGATAAGAATCTACGAGCAGTACTTC
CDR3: CASSSAGIRIYEQYF

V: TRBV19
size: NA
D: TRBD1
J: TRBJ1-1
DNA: TGTGCCAGTAGACCAGGGGGTGGGAGGGGCACTGAAGCTTTCTTT
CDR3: CASRPGGGRGTEAFF

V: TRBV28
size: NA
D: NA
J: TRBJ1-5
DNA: TGTGCCAACAGATTTACGGTGGGATACAATCAGCCCCAGCATTTT
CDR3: CANRFTVGYNQPQHF

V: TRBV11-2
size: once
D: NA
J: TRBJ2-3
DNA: TGTGCCAGCAGCTTACGAGCTGAATTCACAGATACGCAGTATTTT
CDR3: CASSLRAEFTDTQYF

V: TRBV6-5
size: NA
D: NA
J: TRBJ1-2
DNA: TGTGCCAGCAGTTACGGAAACAGCCTCAACTATGGCTACACCTTC
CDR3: CASSYGNSLNYGYTF

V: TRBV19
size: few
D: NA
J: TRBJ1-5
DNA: TGTGCCAGTAGTAACGGGGCAGGGGCTAGTATCAATCAGCCCCAGCATTTT
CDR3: CASSNGAGASINQPQHF

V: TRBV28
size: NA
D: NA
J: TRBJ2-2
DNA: TGTGCCAGCAGTTTGGGACGGCGTGGCGGGGAGCTGTTTTTT
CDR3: CASSLGRRGGELFF

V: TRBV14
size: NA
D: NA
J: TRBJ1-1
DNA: TGTGCCAGCAGCCTAAGAGGGGGGACTGAAGCTTTCTTT
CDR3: CASSLRGGTEAFF

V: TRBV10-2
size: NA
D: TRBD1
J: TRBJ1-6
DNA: TGCGCCAGCAGCGAACAGGGGAATTCACCCCTCCACTTT
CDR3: CASSEQGNSPLHF

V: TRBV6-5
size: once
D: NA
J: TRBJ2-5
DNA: TGTGCCAGCAGTTACTCCGGGGTTGGGGAGACCCAGTACTTC
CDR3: CASSYSGVGETQYF

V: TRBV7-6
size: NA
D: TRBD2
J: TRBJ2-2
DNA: TGTGCCAGCAGTCATGGGGTACTAGCGGGAGTTAAGAACACCGGGGAGCTGTTTTTT
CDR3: CASSHGVLAGVKNTGELFF

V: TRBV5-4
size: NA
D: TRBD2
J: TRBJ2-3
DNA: TGTGCCAGCAGCATTGGTAGCGGGAGTGCAGATACGCAGTATTTT
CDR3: CASSIGSGSADTQYF

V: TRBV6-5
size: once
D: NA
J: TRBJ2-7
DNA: TGTGCCAGCAGTTACTCTCGGGGGTCCTACGAGCAGTACTTC
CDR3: CASSYSRGSYEQYF

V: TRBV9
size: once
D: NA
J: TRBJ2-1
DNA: TGTGCCAGCAGCGTAGCTGATAGGGGGGACAATGAGCAGTTCTTC
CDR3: CASSVADRGDNEQFF

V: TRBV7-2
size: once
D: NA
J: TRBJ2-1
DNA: TGTGCCAGCACCCTAAGACAGAGCAATGAGCAGTTCTTC
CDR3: CASTLRQSNEQFF

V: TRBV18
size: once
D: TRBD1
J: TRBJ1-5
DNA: TGTGCCAGCTCACCGGACAGGCAGAGAGGTTTTCAGCCCCAGCATTTT
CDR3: CASSPDRQRGFQPQHF

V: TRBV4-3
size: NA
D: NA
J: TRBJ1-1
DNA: TGCGCCAGCAGCCAAGGAGGCCCCACTGAAGCTTTCTTT
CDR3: CASSQGGPTEAFF

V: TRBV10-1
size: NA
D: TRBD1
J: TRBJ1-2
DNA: TGCGCCAGCGGGGGGACAGGGAATGGCTACACCTTC
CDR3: CASGGTGNGYTF

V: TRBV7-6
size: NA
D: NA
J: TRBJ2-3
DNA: TGTGCCAGCAGCGCACTAGATACGCAGTATTTT
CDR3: CASSALDTQYF

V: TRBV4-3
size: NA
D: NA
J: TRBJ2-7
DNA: TGCGCCAGCAGCCAAGGACAGGCGTTTTCCTACGAGCAGTACTTC
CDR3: CASSQGQAFSYEQYF

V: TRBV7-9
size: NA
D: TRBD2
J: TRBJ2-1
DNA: TGTGCCAGCAGCCCGAGACTAGCGGGGGGCTACAATGAGCAGTTCTTC
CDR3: CASSPRLAGGYNEQFF

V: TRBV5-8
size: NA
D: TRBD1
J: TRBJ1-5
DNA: TGTGCCAGCAGCTTGGGGACAGGGAATAGCAATCAGCCCCAGCATTTT
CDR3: CASSLGTGNSNQPQHF

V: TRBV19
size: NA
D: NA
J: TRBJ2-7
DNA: TGTGCCAGTAGTACAGACGGAGGCTACGAGCAGTACTTC
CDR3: CASSTDGGYEQYF

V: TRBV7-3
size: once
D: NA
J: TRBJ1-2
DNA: TGTGCCAGCAGCCCCGGAGGGGCGTCCCCTGGCTACACCTTC
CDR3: CASSPGGASPGYTF

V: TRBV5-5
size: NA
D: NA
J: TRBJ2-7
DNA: TGTGCCAGCAGCCCTCATGAAGCTTACGAGCAGTACTTC
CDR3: CASSPHEAYEQYF

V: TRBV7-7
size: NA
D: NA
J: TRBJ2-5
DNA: TGTGCTAGCAGCCCCACGGGGTTAGAGACCCAGTACTTC
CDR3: CASSPTGLETQYF

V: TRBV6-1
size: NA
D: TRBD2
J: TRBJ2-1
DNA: TGTGCCAGCAGTGACCCGACCGGGACTAGCGGGAGTCTGAGTCAGTTCTTC
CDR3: CASSDPTGTSGSLSQFF

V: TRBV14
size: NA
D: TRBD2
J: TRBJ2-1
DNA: TGTGCCAGCAGCCAAACAGCGGGATCTGTATCCGGGAGGTTCTTC
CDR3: CASSQTAGSVSGRFF